The clone carrying this T cell receptor beta chain was observed a few times. Its matching antigen is unknown. The data belong to a study of blood T cells in healthy people across ages. Study-level findings and limits: Significant beta diversity loss was already apparent by age approximately 38, declining roughly linearly.

Primers used in a second PCR of about 7 to 12 cycles were a sample-barcoded 5' primer and a J-beta primer mix. TCRdb passed the 5' RACE reads through MiXCR, listing each CDR3 protein once. The sample contains 600,000 to 850,000 distinct CDR3 sequences, 20% to 30% of which appear only once. Each sample provided at least 6 micrograms of extracted total RNA. This sample was also put to use in a study of T cells of mothers and their children.

Sample: blood. This sequence was found in a boy younger than 18 in good health.

CDR3 sequence: CASSQDPPNTEAFF. Written as DNA, the CDR3 is TGCGCCAGCAGCCAAGACCCTCCGAACACTGAAGCTTTCTTT. V usage is TRBV4-1 and J usage is TRBJ1-1; D unresolved. V lost 0 bases to trimming and J lost 1 base, with 6 bases between them. Germline CDR1 reads MGHRA; CDR2 reads YSYEKL. The CDR3 totals 14 residues.